This TCR beta chain is from a study of T cells after yellow fever vaccination. One entry per CDR3 protein results from TCRdb running MiXCR on the 5' RACE reads. The table records hundreds of thousands of distinct CDR3 sequences, about 12% of them present only once. Deletions cut 0 bases from V and 2 bases from J, with 11 bases between. The CDR3 has 17 residues. Per the germline V gene, CDR1 is LGHNA and CDR2 is YSLEER. The gene calls are TRBV4-3 and TRBJ1-6; a possible D gene is TRBD1 (6 bases). The sequences come from PBMCs, collected on the day of the yellow fever booster vaccination. This TCR was sampled from a man under 40 who received the YFV17D yellow fever vaccine. The CDR3 DNA reads TGCGCCAGCAGCCAAGATCGCACAGGGCCCTATAATTCACCCCTCCACTTT. This translates into CASSQDRTGPYNSPLHF.